Below, 20 T cell receptor beta chains from the same sample are listed, as sequenced in a study of immune cell composition in non-small cell lung cancer. TCRdb keeps only in-frame clones here, not all; method: immunoSEQ multiplex PCR. In the table there are thousands of clones, approximately 80% of which are singletons. The material sequenced was lung tumor tissue. The source is a human donor with non-small cell lung cancer.

This sequence joins TRBV5-4 and TRBJ1-3; D gene ambiguous. The germline gives CDR1 SGHNT, CDR2 YYREEE (reference sequence). The V and J ends lost 0 bases and 4 bases respectively, with 11 bases between them. The CDR3 length is 15 residues. The CDR3 nucleotides read TGTGCCAGCAGCTTGGCGCCTGGGGTCGGAAACACCATATATTTT. This sequence encodes CASSLAPGVGNTIYF. The variable domain in full, with the rest retrieved from reference TRBV5-4 and TRBJ1-3, is ETGVTQSPTHLIKTRGQQVTLRCSSQSGHNTVSWYQQALGQGPQFIFQYYREEENGRGNFPPRFSGLQFPNYSSELNVNALELDDSALYLCASSLAPGVGNTIYFGEGSWLTVV.

This clone appeared a few times. The chain carries TRBV5-5 and TRBJ2-1, with 7 bases aligning to TRBD2. Germline assignment: CDR1 SGHKS and CDR2 YYEKEE (reference sequence). The CDR3 has 15 amino acids. Trimming at V came to 0 bases and at J to 6 bases, leaving 6 bases not matched to a gene. The CDR3, as DNA: TGTGCCAGCAGCTTGGAAGCGGGGCTTTCCAATGAGCAGTTCTTC. Translated, it gives CASSLEAGLSNEQFF.

V usage is TRBV2 and J usage is TRBJ1-6; 9 nucleotides line up with TRBD1. The ends lost 8 bases at V and 11 bases at J; junction bases unmatched: 4. Germline CDR1 is SNHLY and CDR2 is FYNNEI. The CDR3 runs to 12 residues. CDR3 in DNA: TGTGCCAGCGCCGGGACAGGGACACCCCTCCACTTT. Translated: CASAGTGTPLHF.

The chain couples TRBV6-6 to TRBJ1-1; 7 bases are shared with TRBD1. The CDR3 is made up of 13 amino acids. Germline V lookup: CDR1 MNHNY, CDR2 SVGAGI (reference sequence). V shed 5 bases and J 4 bases; nucleotides not matched to a gene: 4. The chain's CDR3 is CASSPDRATEAFF. The CDR3 DNA follows: TGTGCCAGCAGTCCCGACAGGGCCACTGAAGCTTTCTTT.

The chain combines TRBV4-2 with TRBJ1-2, with D perhaps TRBD1 (5 bases). Trimming pared 5 bases from V and 6 bases from J, leaving 22 bases between. The V gene's germline CDR1 is LGHNA and CDR2 YNFKEQ. There are 16 residues in the CDR3. CDR3 DNA sequence: TGTGCCAGCAGCTTGTGGGTTTGGGGCAGGGAGGATGGCTACACCTTC. The encoded protein is CASSLWVWGREDGYTF.

In this sample, this clone turned up once. The gene calls are TRBV9 and TRBJ2-1; the match to TRBD2 covers 11 bases. The V and J ends lost 0 bases and 0 bases, in that order; junction bases with no gene match: 11. Germline lookup yields CDR1 SGDLS and CDR2 YYNGEE. This CDR3 spans 20 amino acids. CDR3 in DNA: TGTGCCAGCAGCGTAGATGGGACTAGCGGCGGTCGAGGCTCCTACAATGAGCAGTTCTTC. Its protein is CASSVDGTSGGRGSYNEQFF.

In nucleotides, the CDR3 is TGTGCCAGCAGTCTCGGCAGGGGAAACACCATATATTTT. The encoded protein is CASSLGRGNTIYF. V and J are TRBV11-3 and TRBJ1-3; D is undetermined. This CDR3 region has 13 residues. Trimming took 6 bases from V and 4 from J, leaving 10 bases between them. Germline-derived CDR1 and CDR2 are SGHNT and YENEEA.

There are a few counts of this clone. Other DNA sequences in the same sample also yield this CDR3. This chain uses TRBV7-8 with TRBJ1-2; no reliable D call. This CDR3 region has 13 residues. The germline V gene encodes CDR1 SGHVS and CDR2 FQNEAQ. V lost 1 base to trimming and J lost 1 base, with 4 bases between them. The CDR3 region has the DNA TGTGCCAGCAGCTTAGGGGGTAACTATGGCTACACCTTC. Translation: CASSLGGNYGYTF.

J is TRBJ2-7 and V is TRBV6-5, with 7 positions matching TRBD1. V dropped 9 bases and J dropped 0; count of bases not matched to a gene: 5. Germline V CDR1 and CDR2: MNHEY, SVGAGI. The CDR3 covers 13 residues. CDR3 sequence reads: CASKTGDSYEQYF. The CDR3 DNA sequence: TGTGCCAGTAAAACAGGGGACTCCTACGAGCAGTACTTC.

The V call is TRBV5-6, the J call TRBJ1-4; 9 nucleotides align to TRBD1. The junction had 10 bases not matched to a gene; V was cut back by 4 bases and J by 6 bases. CDR3 length equals 16 residues. Germline CDR1 is SGHDT and CDR2 is YYEEEE. CDR3 amino acids: CASSRRTGTGYEKLFF. For the CDR3, the DNA is TGTGCCAGCAGCCGCCGGACCGGGACAGGGTATGAAAAACTGTTTTTT.

V usage is TRBV6-1 and J usage is TRBJ2-3; D uncertain. V was clipped by 10 bases and J by 10 bases, with 18 bases between them. The CDR3 has 12 residues. Germline V gene lookup returns CDR1 MNHNS and CDR2 SASEGT. The CDR3 DNA is TGTGCCACGTACCTGGACGTTGGTCCGCAGTATTTT. Its protein product is CATYLDVGPQYF.

V gene TRBV2 combines with J gene TRBJ2-1; the match to TRBD1 covers 9 bases. The ends lost 4 bases at V and 6 bases at J; junction bases unmatched: 7. The CDR3 contains 15 residues. Per germline, CDR1 SNHLY and CDR2 FYNNEI. CDR3 nucleotide sequence: TGTGCCAGCAGTGCCCTGGGGACAGGGCGCAATGAGCAGTTCTTC. This encodes CASSALGTGRNEQFF.

The chain joins TRBV6-5 to TRBJ1-3; D is ambiguous. V gave up 5 bases and J gave up 0 bases, with 8 bases separating them. The CDR3 is 14 amino acids. CDR1 is MNHEY, CDR2 SVGAGI, per germline. The CDR3 DNA is TGTGCCAGCAGTACGACGGACTCTGGAAACACCATATATTTT. It encodes CASSTTDSGNTIYF.

The rearrangement links TRBV5-1 to TRBJ1-1, with a weak D call TRBD1 (5 bases). Trimming took 4 bases from V and 1 from J, leaving 14 bases between them. From germline, CDR1 is SGHRS and CDR2 YFSETQ. This CDR3 is built from 15 residues. The CDR3 DNA is TGCGCCAGCAGCCGCGGCGGGACGGCGAACACTGAAGCTTTCTTT. This encodes CASSRGGTANTEAFF.

The chain couples TRBV11-2 to TRBJ2-7; possibly TRBD1 for D (6 bases). From germline, CDR1 is SGHAT and CDR2 FQNNGV. Trimming took 0 bases from V and 5 from J, leaving 14 bases between them. The CDR3 covers 15 residues. The DNA for the CDR3 is TGTGCCAGCAGCTTAGATTGGGGTACAGGGAACGAGCAGTACTTC. It codes for CASSLDWGTGNEQYF.

The V and J genes are TRBV5-8 and TRBJ2-1; weak D call: TRBD2 (5 bases). Between the trimmed V and J ends, which lost 2 bases and 9 bases, there was a span of 24 bases. CDR3 length: 17 residues. CDR1 is SGHTS and CDR2 is YDEGEE in the germline V gene. CDR3 DNA sequence: TGTGCCAGCAGCTTTGTTCGGGGAACTTTTACCGCGGGTGAGCAGTTCTTC. It yields the protein CASSFVRGTFTAGEQFF.

The chain links TRBV27 to TRBJ2-2; 8 bases align to TRBD2. Germline values: CDR1 MNHEY, CDR2 SMNVEV (reference sequence). With 4 bases clipped from V and 6 bases from J, the junction kept 10 bases outside the gene matches. This CDR3 has 16 residues. As DNA, the CDR3 is TGTGCCAGCAGTTCCCTGAGGCGGGGGGTATCCGGGGAGCTGTTTTTT. Translating it yields CASSSLRRGVSGELFF.

The rearrangement links TRBV5-4 to TRBJ2-1, with a weak D call TRBD1 (5 bases). Trimming shortened V by 4 bases and J by 7 bases, and 12 bases separated the two germline ends. This CDR3 region has 13 residues. The germline CDR1 and CDR2 sequences are SGHNT and YYREEE (reference sequence). The DNA for the CDR3 is TGTGCCAGCAGCGGTCAGGGAAGAAATGAGCAGTTCTTC. Its protein product is CASSGQGRNEQFF.

The rearrangement links TRBV28 to TRBJ1-5; D is uncertain. The CDR3 extends over 14 amino acids. CDR1 MDHEN and CDR2 SYDVKM come from the germline V gene. Trimming removed 3 bases at V and 1 base at J, with 7 bases between. CDR3: CASSFSRSNQPQHF. CDR3 DNA: TGTGCCAGCAGTTTTTCCCGCAGCAATCAGCCCCAGCATTTT.

The J gene is TRBJ2-5, the V gene TRBV7-9; D call uncertain. The CDR3 covers 14 residues. From germline, CDR1 is SEHNR and CDR2 FQNEAQ (reference sequence). V was shortened by 3 bases and J by 1 base, with 9 bases between the two germline ends. In DNA, the CDR3 is TGTGCCAGCAGCTTGTACCTCGGCCAAGAGACCCAGTACTTC. Residues: CASSLYLGQETQYF.